This T cell receptor beta chain stems from a study of cytomegalovirus exposure and HLA in healthy donors. In the PCR, 60 Vbeta and 13 Jbeta primers were used. Produced via immunoSEQ multiplex PCR; TCRdb's table is partial and in-frame only. The sample has around 200,000 clones; approximately 78% are singletons. The length of the CDR3 is 14 residues. V shed 7 bases and J shed 6 bases, with 19 bases lying between them. Looked up from germline, CDR1 is MDHEN and CDR2 is SYDVKM. Sequencing was done on a sample of PBMCs. The chain carries TRBV28 and TRBJ2-7, with a tentative D call TRBD2 (8 bases). The TCR was taken from a woman aged 40 to 49 in good health and CMV-seronegative. The chain's CDR3 is CASTPGGGPGEQYF. As DNA, the CDR3 is TGTGCCAGCACCCCGGGAGGGGGCCCCGGCGAGCAGTACTTC.